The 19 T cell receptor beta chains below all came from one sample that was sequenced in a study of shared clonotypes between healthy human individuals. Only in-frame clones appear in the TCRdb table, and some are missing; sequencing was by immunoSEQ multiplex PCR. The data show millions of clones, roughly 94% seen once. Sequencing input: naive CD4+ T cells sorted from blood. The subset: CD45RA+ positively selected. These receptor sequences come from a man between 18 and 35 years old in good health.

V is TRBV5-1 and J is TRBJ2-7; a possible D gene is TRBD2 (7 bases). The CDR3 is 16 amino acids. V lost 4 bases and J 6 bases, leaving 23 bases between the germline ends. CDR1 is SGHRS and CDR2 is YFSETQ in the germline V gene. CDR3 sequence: CASSPDASQGGGEQYF. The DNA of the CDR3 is TGCGCCAGCAGCCCGGACGCTTCACAGGGAGGGGGCGAGCAGTACTTC.

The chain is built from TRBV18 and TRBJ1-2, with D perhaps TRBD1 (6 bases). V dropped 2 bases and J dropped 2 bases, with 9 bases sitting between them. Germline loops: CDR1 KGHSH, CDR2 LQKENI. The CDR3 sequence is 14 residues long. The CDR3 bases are TGTGCCAGCTCACCAAACAGGGAAAACTATGGCTACACCTTC. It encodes CASSPNRENYGYTF.

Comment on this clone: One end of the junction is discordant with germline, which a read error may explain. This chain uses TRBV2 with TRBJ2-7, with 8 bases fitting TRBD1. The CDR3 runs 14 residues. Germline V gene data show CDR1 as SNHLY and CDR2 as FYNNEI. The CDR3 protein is CASSPGQAFYEQYF. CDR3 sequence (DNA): TGCGCCAGCAGCCCGGGACAGGCCTTCTACGAGCAGTACTTC.

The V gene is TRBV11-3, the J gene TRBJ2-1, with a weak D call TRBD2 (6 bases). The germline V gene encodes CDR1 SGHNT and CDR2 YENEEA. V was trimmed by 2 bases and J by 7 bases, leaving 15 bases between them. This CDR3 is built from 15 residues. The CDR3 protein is CASSLKVVAVNEQFF. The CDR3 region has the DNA TGTGCCAGCAGCTTAAAGGTGGTAGCGGTGAATGAGCAGTTCTTC.

The CDR3 spells CASSLKGGDGYGYTF. In nucleotides, the CDR3 is TGTGCCAGCAGCTTGAAGGGAGGAGACGGCTATGGCTACACCTTC. The gene calls are TRBV5-6 and TRBJ1-2; unclear D gene. There are 15 residues in the CDR3. V was trimmed by 1 base and J by 4 bases, leaving 14 bases between them. The germline V gene encodes CDR1 SGHDT and CDR2 YYEEEE.

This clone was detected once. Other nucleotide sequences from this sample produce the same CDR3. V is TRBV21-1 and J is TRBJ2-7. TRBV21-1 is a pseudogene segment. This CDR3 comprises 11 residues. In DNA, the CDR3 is TGTGCCAGCAGCAGGTCCTACGAGCAGTACTTC. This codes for CASSRSYEQYF.

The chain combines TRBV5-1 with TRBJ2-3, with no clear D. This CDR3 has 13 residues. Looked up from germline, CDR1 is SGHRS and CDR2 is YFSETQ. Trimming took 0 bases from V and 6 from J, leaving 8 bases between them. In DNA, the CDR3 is TGCGCCAGCAGCTTGGGCAAGTTCGATACGCAGTATTTT. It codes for CASSLGKFDTQYF.

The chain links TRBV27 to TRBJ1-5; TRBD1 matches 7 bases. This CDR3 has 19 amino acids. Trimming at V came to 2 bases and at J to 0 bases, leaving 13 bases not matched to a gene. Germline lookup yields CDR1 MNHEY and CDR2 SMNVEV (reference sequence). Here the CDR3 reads CASSLPGGPTSYSNQPQHF. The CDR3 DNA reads TGTGCCAGCAGTTTACCAGGGGGTCCAACTTCTTATAGCAATCAGCCCCAGCATTTT.

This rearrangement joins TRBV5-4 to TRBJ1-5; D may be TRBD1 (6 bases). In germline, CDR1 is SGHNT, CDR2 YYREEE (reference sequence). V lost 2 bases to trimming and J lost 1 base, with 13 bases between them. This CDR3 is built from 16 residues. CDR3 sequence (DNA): TGTGCCAGCAGCTTAGGGGGGGGCGCGAGCAATCAGCCCCAGCATTTT. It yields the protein CASSLGGGASNQPQHF.

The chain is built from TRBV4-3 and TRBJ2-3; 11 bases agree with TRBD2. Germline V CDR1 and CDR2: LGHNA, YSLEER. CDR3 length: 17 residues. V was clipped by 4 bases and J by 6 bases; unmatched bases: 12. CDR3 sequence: CASSREGTSGGRDTQYF. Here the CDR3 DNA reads TGCGCCAGCAGCCGCGAGGGGACTAGCGGTGGAAGGGATACGCAGTATTTT.

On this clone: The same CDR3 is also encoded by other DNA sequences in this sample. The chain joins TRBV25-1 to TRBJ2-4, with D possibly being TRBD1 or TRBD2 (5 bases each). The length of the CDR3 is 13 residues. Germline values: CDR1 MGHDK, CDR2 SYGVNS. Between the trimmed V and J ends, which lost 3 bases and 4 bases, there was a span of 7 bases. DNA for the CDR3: TGTGCCAGCAGTGAGGGACCAAAAAACATTCAGTACTTC. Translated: CASSEGPKNIQYF.

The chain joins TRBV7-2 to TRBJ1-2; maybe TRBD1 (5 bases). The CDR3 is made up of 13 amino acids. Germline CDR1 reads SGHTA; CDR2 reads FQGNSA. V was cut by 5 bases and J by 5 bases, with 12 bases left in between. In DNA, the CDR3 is TGTGCCAGCAGCGAACCGGGACCATATGGCTACACCTTC. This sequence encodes CASSEPGPYGYTF. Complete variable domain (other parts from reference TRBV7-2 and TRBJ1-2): GAGVSQSPSNKVTEKGKDVELRCDPISGHTALYWYRQSLGQGLEFLIYFQGNSAPDKSGLPSDRFSAERTGGSVSTLTIQRTQQEDSAVYLCASSEPGPYGYTFGSGTRLTVV.

DNA of the CDR3: TGCGCCAGCAGCCTATCGAGGGTTTCCTACGAGCAGTACTTC. This translates into CASSLSRVSYEQYF. This chain links TRBV4-3 with TRBJ2-7; maybe TRBD2 (5 bases). Germline CDR1 LGHNA, CDR2 YSLEER. The V and J ends lost 4 bases and 1 base respectively, with 11 bases between them. The CDR3 runs to 14 residues.

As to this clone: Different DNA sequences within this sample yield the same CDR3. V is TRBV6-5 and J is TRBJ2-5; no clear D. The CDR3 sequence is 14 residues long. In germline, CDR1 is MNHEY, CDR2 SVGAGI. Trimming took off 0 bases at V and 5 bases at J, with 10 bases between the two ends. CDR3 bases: TGTGCCAGCAGTTACTCTAGTGGGCAGGAGACCCAGTACTTC. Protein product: CASSYSSGQETQYF.

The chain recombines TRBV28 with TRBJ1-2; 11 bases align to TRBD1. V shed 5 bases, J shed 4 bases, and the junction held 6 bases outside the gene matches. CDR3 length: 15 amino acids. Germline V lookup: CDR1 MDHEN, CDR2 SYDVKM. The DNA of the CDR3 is TGTGCCAGCAGTCTGGGACAGGGGGGTACCTATGGCTACACCTTC. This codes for CASSLGQGGTYGYTF.

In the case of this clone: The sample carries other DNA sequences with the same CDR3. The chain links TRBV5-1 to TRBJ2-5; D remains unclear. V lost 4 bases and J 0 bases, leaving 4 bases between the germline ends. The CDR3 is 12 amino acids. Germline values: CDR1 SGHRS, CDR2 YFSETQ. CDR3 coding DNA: TGCGCCAGCAGCGGCAACCAAGAGACCCAGTACTTC. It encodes CASSGNQETQYF.

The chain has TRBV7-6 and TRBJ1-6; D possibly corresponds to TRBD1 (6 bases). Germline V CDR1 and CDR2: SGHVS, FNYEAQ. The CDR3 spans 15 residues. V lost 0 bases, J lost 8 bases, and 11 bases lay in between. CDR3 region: CASSLARAGDSPLHF. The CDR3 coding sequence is TGTGCCAGCAGCTTAGCTAGGGCAGGGGATTCACCCCTCCACTTT.

The CDR3: CASSPTGTRDGETQYF. CDR3 sequence (DNA): TGTGCCAGCAGCCCCACCGGGACCCGGGACGGCGAGACCCAGTACTTC. V is TRBV11-2 and J is TRBJ2-5; the D gene could be TRBD1 or TRBD2 (5 bases each). Germline CDR1 SGHAT, CDR2 FQNNGV. The V end lost 5 bases, the J end lost 5 bases, and 21 bases lay between the germline ends. The CDR3 extends over 16 amino acids. The full variable domain, its missing parts supplied by reference TRBV11-2 and TRBJ2-5, is EAGVAQSPRYKIIEKRQSVAFWCNPISGHATLYWYQQILGQGPKLLIQFQNNGVVDDSQLPKDRFSAERLKGVDSTLKIQPAKLEDSAVYLCASSPTGTRDGETQYFGPGTRLLVL.

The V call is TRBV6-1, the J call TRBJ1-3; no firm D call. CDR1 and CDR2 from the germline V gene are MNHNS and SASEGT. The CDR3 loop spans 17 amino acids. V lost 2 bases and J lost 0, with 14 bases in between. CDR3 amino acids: CASSERWAVLSGNTIYF. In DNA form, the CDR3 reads TGTGCCAGCAGTGAACGGTGGGCGGTTCTCTCTGGAAACACCATATATTTT.